Each of the 21 T cell receptor beta chains below was sequenced from the same sample in a study of blood T cells in healthy people across ages. Next came a second PCR, run for about 6 to 11 cycles, which used a sample-barcoded 5' primer along with a J-beta primer mix. TCRdb analysed the 5' RACE reads with MiXCR anew, one entry per CDR3 protein. The sample includes about 580,000 distinct CDR3 sequences, about 45% of them seen just once. Material for sequencing was blood. These receptors all stem from a man older than 75 in good health.

The chain is built from TRBV6-5 and TRBJ2-3; unclear D gene. The CDR3 has 15 amino acids. V gave up 0 bases and J gave up 3 bases, with 10 bases separating them. Germline V gives CDR1 MNHEY, CDR2 SVGAGI. The CDR3 DNA reads TGTGCCAGCAGTTACTCCGGCCTCCGGACAGATACGCAGTATTTT. This encodes CASSYSGLRTDTQYF.

A remark on this clonotype: One base away lies a much larger clone, so this may be a sequencing read error. This chain connects TRBV7-9 to TRBJ2-7, with a possible D match to TRBD2 (6 bases). This CDR3 contains 13 residues. Trimming shortened V by 4 bases and J by 0 bases, and 7 bases separated the two germline ends. CDR1 and CDR2 from the germline V gene are SEHNR and FQNEAQ (reference sequence). CDR3 nucleotide sequence: TGTGCCAGCAGCTCGACTAGCTCCTACGAGCAGTACTTC. Translated, it gives CASSSTSSYEQYF.

The gene calls are TRBV5-1 and TRBJ2-5; 8 bases agree with TRBD1. This CDR3 region has 14 residues. Germline V gives CDR1 SGHRS, CDR2 YFSETQ. The trim removed 4 bases at V and 3 bases at J, leaving 5 bases unmatched. The CDR3: CASSVTGAKETQYF. DNA of the CDR3: TGCGCCAGCAGCGTGACAGGGGCAAAAGAGACCCAGTACTTC.

V gene TRBV11-2 combines with J gene TRBJ2-5; 10 nucleotides agree with TRBD2. With the DNA end fitting TRBJ2-7 better, the J assignment may be wrong. Germline assignment: CDR1 SGHAT and CDR2 FQNNGV. CDR3 length: 15 residues. CDR3 DNA: TGTGCCAGCAGCTTACTAGCGGGAGTGACTGGCGAGCAGTACTTC. It specifies CASSLLAGVTGEQYF.

This clonotype showed up just a few times. This sequence joins TRBV7-9 and TRBJ2-3; D is perhaps TRBD1 (6 bases). CDR1 is SEHNR, CDR2 FQNEAQ, per germline (reference sequence). The CDR3 is made up of 16 amino acids. V dropped 2 bases and J dropped 8 bases, with 20 bases sitting between them. The CDR3 is CASSLFHTPAQGTQYF. The CDR3 DNA is TGTGCCAGCAGCTTATTCCACACTCCCGCACAGGGTACGCAGTATTTT.

This clonotype was seen at least ten times. The chain employs TRBV20-1 and TRBJ2-5, with D maybe TRBD1 (5 bases). Trimming took 3 bases from V and 4 from J, leaving 12 bases between them. Germline assignment: CDR1 DFQATT and CDR2 SNEGSKA (reference sequence). This CDR3 is built from 13 residues. The CDR3 sequence is CSASWGRGETQYF. The CDR3 DNA reads as TGCAGTGCTAGTTGGGGCCGAGGAGAGACCCAGTACTTC.

This clonotype has just a few counts. The chain links TRBV20-1 to TRBJ2-3, with 8 bases that match TRBD1. Germline V gene data show CDR1 as DFQATT and CDR2 as SNEGSKA (reference sequence). The CDR3 has 16 amino acids. Germline trimming cut 0 bases from V and 6 bases from J; bases unmatched to any gene: 11. This chain's CDR3 is CSARDRSGRGLDTQYF. The CDR3 DNA reads as TGCAGTGCTAGAGATAGGAGCGGCAGGGGGCTTGATACGCAGTATTTT.

The rearrangement joins TRBV29-1 to TRBJ1-2; 7 positions match TRBD1. In germline, CDR1 is SQVTM, CDR2 ANQGSEA. CDR3 length: 13 amino acids. V shed 7 bases and J 8 bases; nucleotides not matched to a gene: 13. The CDR3 spells CSALLTGASGYTF. CDR3 nucleotide sequence: TGCAGCGCACTATTAACAGGGGCAAGCGGCTACACCTTC. The variable domain in full, with the rest retrieved from reference TRBV29-1 and TRBJ1-2, is SAVISQKPSRDICQRGTSLTIQCQVDSQVTMMFWYRQQPGQSLTLIATANQGSEATYESGFVIDKFPISRPNLTFSTLTVSNMSPEDSSIYLCSALLTGASGYTFGSGTRLTVV.

This sequence joins TRBV4-3 and TRBJ1-5; D gene ambiguous. Germline CDR1 LGHNA, CDR2 YSLEER. The CDR3 sequence is 15 residues long. V shed 0 bases and J shed 3 bases, with 9 bases lying between them. The DNA of the CDR3 is TGCGCCAGCAGCCAAGATTACGCAATCAATCAGCCCCAGCATTTT. Translation: CASSQDYAINQPQHF.

The V call is TRBV29-1, the J call TRBJ2-7; 12 bases map to TRBD1. V shed 6 bases and J 7 bases; nucleotides not matched to a gene: 7. The CDR3 runs 13 residues. From germline, CDR1 is SQVTM and CDR2 ANQGSEA. The CDR3 region is CSVGTGGIVEQYF. The CDR3, as DNA: TGCAGCGTGGGGACAGGGGGCATCGTGGAGCAGTACTTC.

V and J are TRBV5-1 and TRBJ2-7; TRBD1 might be the D (6 bases). Trimming left V 4 bases short and J 5 bases short, with 13 bases between. The CDR3 runs 13 residues. CDR1 and CDR2 (germline): SGHRS, YFSETQ. The chain's CDR3 is CASSVNRVHEQYF. CDR3 sequence (DNA): TGCGCCAGCAGCGTGAACAGGGTCCACGAGCAGTACTTC.

This clonotype was detected a few times. The chain employs TRBV5-1 and TRBJ2-3; TRBD1 might be the D (6 bases). The CDR3 consists of 16 residues. In germline, CDR1 is SGHRS, CDR2 YFSETQ. V was shortened by 0 bases and J by 4 bases, with 15 bases between the two germline ends. The CDR3 sequence is CASSLEGHSAPDTQYF. CDR3 in DNA: TGCGCCAGCAGCTTGGAGGGACATTCCGCGCCAGATACGCAGTATTTT.

This clonotype has only a few counts. The gene calls are TRBV10-3 and TRBJ2-5; D is uncertain. Trimming removed 4 bases from V and 3 bases from J, with 9 bases in between. CDR3 size: 13 residues. In germline, CDR1 is ENHRY, CDR2 SYGVKD. The CDR3 region is CAISGAGEETQYF. CDR3 nucleotide sequence: TGTGCCATCAGTGGGGCTGGGGAAGAGACCCAGTACTTC.

V gene TRBV4-2 combines with J gene TRBJ2-1, with TRBD2 matching over 7 bases. Per the germline V gene, CDR1 is LGHNA and CDR2 is YNFKEQ. This CDR3 has 16 amino acids. V dropped 5 bases and J dropped 1; count of bases not matched to a gene: 8. The CDR3 nucleotides read TGTGCCAGCAGCTCCGCGGGAGAGAGGTCCTACAATGAGCAGTTCTTC. Protein: CASSSAGERSYNEQFF.

The chain joins TRBV9 to TRBJ1-2; D gene uncertain. The germline V gene has CDR1 SGDLS and CDR2 YYNGEE. V was shortened by 4 bases and J by 1 base, with 17 bases between the two germline ends. The CDR3 covers 16 residues. The CDR3 DNA follows: TGTGCCAGCAGCCCTCGAAGTACGGAGGTTAACTATGGCTACACCTTC. It encodes CASSPRSTEVNYGYTF.

This chain joins TRBV10-3 and TRBJ2-1, with D perhaps matching TRBD1 or TRBD2 (5 bases each). Germline CDR1 is ENHRY and CDR2 is SYGVKD. The CDR3 has 14 residues. Trimming pared 10 bases from V and 3 bases from J, leaving 16 bases between. The CDR3 loop reads CATNRDQGYNEQFF. CDR3 coding DNA: TGTGCCACGAACCGGGACCAGGGCTACAATGAGCAGTTCTTC.

V is TRBV20-1 and J is TRBJ2-7; possibly TRBD2 for D (6 bases). This CDR3 has 12 residues. Per the germline V gene, CDR1 is DFQATT and CDR2 is SNEGSKA (reference sequence). Trimming pared 3 bases from V and 7 bases from J, leaving 13 bases between. CDR3 nucleotides: TGCAGTGCTAGCGGAGGGCTGGGGGAGCAGTACTTC. Residues: CSASGGLGEQYF.

This clonotype appeared a few times. The CDR3 reads CASSLVETGTYGYTF. In DNA form, the CDR3 reads TGTGCCAGCAGCTTAGTCGAGACCGGGACCTATGGCTACACCTTC. The chain employs TRBV7-6 and TRBJ1-2, with a tentative D call TRBD1 (5 bases). The CDR3 consists of 15 residues. Germline CDR1 is SGHVS and CDR2 is FNYEAQ. Trimming removed 1 base at V and 4 bases at J, with 13 bases between.

About this clonotype itself: One base away lies a much larger clone, so this may be a sequencing read error. The chain uses TRBV6-5 and TRBJ1-1, with 8 bases matching TRBD1. CDR3 size: 13 residues. V shed 6 bases and J 10 bases; nucleotides not matched to a gene: 10. From germline, CDR1 is MNHEY and CDR2 SVGAGI. This chain's CDR3 is CASRPDRGTSAFF. DNA for the CDR3: TGTGCCAGCAGACCCGACAGGGGAACGTCAGCTTTCTTT.

This clonotype was picked up a small number of times. The chain has TRBV6-5 and TRBJ2-5; 9 nucleotides line up with TRBD1. The trim removed 4 bases at V and 3 bases at J, leaving 6 bases unmatched. The germline CDR1 and CDR2 sequences are MNHEY and SVGAGI. There are 15 residues in the CDR3. CDR3 sequence: CASSSSGQGEETQYF. The CDR3 DNA reads as TGTGCCAGCAGTTCGTCGGGACAGGGAGAAGAGACCCAGTACTTC.

The genes are TRBV20-1 and TRBJ1-1; D gene unclear. Germline CDR1 is DFQATT and CDR2 is SNEGSKA (reference sequence). Trimming pared 4 bases from V and 3 bases from J, leaving 12 bases between. CDR3 length equals 13 residues. The CDR3 DNA sequence: TGCAGTGCTAAGGCTCCTGGGGACACTGAAGCTTTCTTT. The encoded protein is CSAKAPGDTEAFF.